This TCR beta chain emerged from a study of T cells after somatic rescue of genetic block. Profiling relied on immunoSEQ multiplex PCR, and the TCRdb table lists in-frame clones only, not all of them. This sample has roughly 65,000 clones, with about 90% found just once. V lost 4 bases and J lost 2, with 9 bases in between. The CDR3 is made up of 14 amino acids. Germline loops: CDR1 KGHSH, CDR2 LQKENI. This receptor was identified in a man between 35 and 55 years old. Sequencing was carried out using peripheral blood mononuclear cells (PBMCs). The chain carries TRBV18 and TRBJ1-5; D is unresolved. The CDR3 region has the DNA TGTGCCAGCTCACAGGGAGGTGGCAATCAGCCCCAGCATTTT. Translating gives CASSQGGGNQPQHF.